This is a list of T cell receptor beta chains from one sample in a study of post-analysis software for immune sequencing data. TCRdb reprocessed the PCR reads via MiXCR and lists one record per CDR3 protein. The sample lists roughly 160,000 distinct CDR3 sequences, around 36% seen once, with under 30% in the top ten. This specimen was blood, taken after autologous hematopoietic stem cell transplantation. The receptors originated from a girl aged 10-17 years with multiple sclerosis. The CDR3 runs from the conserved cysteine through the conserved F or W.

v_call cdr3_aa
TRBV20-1 CSARVTSGGGETQYF
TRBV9 CASSVETQGGQETQYF
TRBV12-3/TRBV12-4 CASSLGIGGYNEQFF
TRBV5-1 CASGLGRLETQYF
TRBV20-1 CSAYRTGQAETQYF
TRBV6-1 CASSEDGGSSYEQYF
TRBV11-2 CASSFTTHRLDETQYF
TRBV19 CASSIGEYNSPLHF
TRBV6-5 CASSSLQGPPLHF
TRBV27 CASSPSLGWNIQYF
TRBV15 CATSRFPGDSSLMGYEQYF
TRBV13 CANSPHDRAEQFF
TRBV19 CASSIKAGEGYEQYF
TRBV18 CASSMGGGTDTQYF
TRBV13 CASSAQGDTQYF
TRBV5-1 CASSFGASSAVDEQFF
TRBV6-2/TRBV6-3 CASSYVRGSVNTEAFF
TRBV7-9 CASSLPLYRDRGPNEQFF